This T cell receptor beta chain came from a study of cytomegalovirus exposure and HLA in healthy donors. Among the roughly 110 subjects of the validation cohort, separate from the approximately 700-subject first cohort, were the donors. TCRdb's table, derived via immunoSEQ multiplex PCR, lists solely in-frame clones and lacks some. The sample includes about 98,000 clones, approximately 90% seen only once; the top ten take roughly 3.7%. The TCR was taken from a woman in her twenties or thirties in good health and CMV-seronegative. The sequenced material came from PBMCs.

The CDR3 coding sequence is TGCAGCGTTAGAGCTACCTACAATGAGCAGTTCTTC. This codes for CSVRATYNEQFF. The rearrangement uses TRBV29-1 and TRBJ2-1; D is uncertain. The V end lost 5 bases, the J end lost 2 bases, and 7 bases lay between the germline ends. The V gene's germline CDR1 is SQVTM and CDR2 ANQGSEA. The CDR3 spans 12 residues.